These 26 T cell receptor beta chains were sequenced from one sample in a study of graft-versus-host responses after intestinal transplantation. Only in-frame clones appear in the TCRdb table, and some are missing; sequencing was by immunoSEQ multiplex PCR. The sample includes roughly 100,000 clones, about 90% of them seen just once. For these receptors, no antigen is known. Sequences were derived from unstimulated CD4+ T cells sorted from spleen or lymph node cells, sampled before intestinal transplant. These receptor sequences come from a human donor who received an intestinal transplant.

The chain carries TRBV10-2 and TRBJ1-2; D not certain. V dropped 2 bases and J dropped 4 bases, with 17 bases sitting between them. Germline-derived CDR1 and CDR2 are WSHSY and SAAADI. CDR3 length: 16 residues. The CDR3 here is CASSEPHVVRVYGYTF. DNA of the CDR3: TGCGCCAGCAGTGAGCCCCACGTTGTCCGAGTCTATGGCTACACCTTC.

V gene TRBV5-1 combines with J gene TRBJ2-1, with 13 nucleotides matching TRBD2. V was pared by 4 bases and J by 8 bases, with 12 bases of the junction left unmatched. Germline loops: CDR1 SGHRS, CDR2 YFSETQ. CDR3 size: 17 residues. CDR3 nucleotides: TGCGCCAGCAGCCTTCGACGGACTAGCGGGAGAACCCATGAGCAGTTCTTC. It encodes CASSLRRTSGRTHEQFF.

CDR3: CASSPDILTEAFF. The CDR3, as DNA: TGTGCCAGCAGCCCGGACATTCTCACTGAAGCTTTCTTT. This chain links TRBV28 with TRBJ1-1, with a weak D call TRBD1 (5 bases). V shed 6 bases and J shed 4 bases, with 12 bases lying between them. The CDR3 is made up of 13 amino acids. From germline, CDR1 is MDHEN and CDR2 SYDVKM. Full variable domain (rest looked up from reference TRBV28 and TRBJ1-1): DVKVTQSSRYLVKRTGEKVFLECVQDMDHENMFWYRQDPGLGLRLIYFSYDVKMKEKGDIPEGYSVSREKKERFSLILESASTNQTSMYLCASSPDILTEAFFGQGTRLTVV.

The CDR3 DNA follows: TGCGCCAGCAGCGACAGGGTTAGGACAGATACGCAGTATTTT. Protein sequence: CASSDRVRTDTQYF. The chain joins TRBV5-1 to TRBJ2-3, with 7 positions matching TRBD1. Germline trimming cut 4 bases from V and 3 bases from J; bases unmatched to any gene: 5. Germline loops: CDR1 SGHRS, CDR2 YFSETQ. The CDR3 is 14 amino acids.

The chain joins TRBV11-2 to TRBJ2-7, with 9 bases matching TRBD2. V lost 2 bases and J lost 0; bases outside the gene matches: 5. This CDR3 comprises 16 residues. Germline loops: CDR1 SGHAT, CDR2 FQNNGV. CDR3 in amino acids: CASSLRGLANSYEQYF. Here the CDR3 DNA reads TGTGCCAGCAGCTTAAGAGGACTAGCGAACTCCTACGAGCAGTACTTC.

V and J are TRBV5-4 and TRBJ1-1; D not certain. The CDR3 has 13 residues. CDR1 and CDR2 from the germline V gene are SGHNT and YYREEE (reference sequence). The V end lost 4 bases, the J end lost 1 base, and 8 bases lay between the germline ends. The CDR3 DNA reads TGTGCCAGCAGCCCCTCATGGAACACTGAAGCTTTCTTT. Protein sequence: CASSPSWNTEAFF. Complete variable domain (other parts from reference TRBV5-4 and TRBJ1-1): ETGVTQSPTHLIKTRGQQVTLRCSSQSGHNTVSWYQQALGQGPQFIFQYYREEENGRGNFPPRFSGLQFPNYSSELNVNALELDDSALYLCASSPSWNTEAFFGQGTRLTVV.

The J gene is TRBJ1-2, the V gene TRBV29-1, with 9 bases matching TRBD1. V lost 4 bases and J lost 4; bases outside the gene matches: 1. Germline V gene data show CDR1 as SQVTM and CDR2 as ANQGSEA. This CDR3 has 12 amino acids. The CDR3 DNA reads TGCAGCGTTGTGGGACAGGGCTATGGCTACACCTTC. Translating it yields CSVVGQGYGYTF.

Only one count was recorded for this clone. Additional DNA sequences in this sample encode the identical CDR3. The gene calls are TRBV18 and TRBJ2-1; D not resolved. The ends were cut back, 4 bases at V and 5 bases at J, with 6 bases in the middle. Per the germline V gene, CDR1 is KGHSH and CDR2 is LQKENI. The CDR3 loop spans 12 amino acids. The CDR3 DNA reads as TGTGCCAGCTCACGGACCGACAATGAGCAGTTCTTC. Translated: CASSRTDNEQFF.

The chain combines TRBV6-5 with TRBJ1-2, with D maybe TRBD1 (6 bases). With 5 bases removed from V and 5 bases from J, the gap between germline ends came to 6 bases. This CDR3 region has 11 residues. The germline V gene encodes CDR1 MNHEY and CDR2 SVGAGI. This chain's CDR3 is CASSTGYGYTF. The CDR3 DNA follows: TGTGCCAGCAGTACAGGGTATGGCTACACCTTC.

Worth noting for this clone: Additional DNA sequences in this sample encode the identical CDR3. The chain carries TRBV19 and TRBJ2-7, with 10 bases that match TRBD1. Germline lookup yields CDR1 LNHDA and CDR2 SQIVND (reference sequence). V shed 5 bases, J shed 6 bases, and the junction held 7 bases outside the gene matches. The CDR3 has 14 residues. This chain's CDR3 is CASSPRTGGGEQYF. CDR3 nucleotide sequence: TGTGCCAGTAGTCCCCGGACAGGGGGAGGCGAGCAGTACTTC.

The chain couples TRBV6-1 to TRBJ2-2; 7 positions agree with TRBD1. This CDR3 is built from 14 residues. Germline V gene lookup returns CDR1 MNHNS and CDR2 SASEGT. The junction had 5 bases not matched to a gene; V was cut back by 6 bases and J by 4 bases. The CDR3 coding sequence is TGTGCCAGCAGACGTGACAGGGTCACCGGGGAGCTGTTTTTT. Its translation: CASRRDRVTGELFF.

V and J are TRBV19 and TRBJ1-5, with D maybe TRBD1 (6 bases). The V gene's germline CDR1 is LNHDA and CDR2 SQIVND (reference sequence). Trimming left V 9 bases short and J 6 bases short, with 21 bases between. The CDR3 spans 15 residues. CDR3 coding DNA: TGTGCCAGGCCATGGGGGGGCGCATTCAGTCAGCCCCAGCATTTT. This encodes CARPWGGAFSQPQHF.

The chain combines TRBV10-1 with TRBJ2-7; 9 bases agree with TRBD1. The ends lost 8 bases at V and 5 bases at J; junction bases unmatched: 7. Looked up from germline, CDR1 is WNHNN and CDR2 is SYGVQD (reference sequence). This CDR3 spans 13 amino acids. The CDR3 protein is CASADRGWNEQYF. The CDR3 coding sequence is TGCGCCAGCGCGGACAGGGGATGGAACGAGCAGTACTTC.

This chain links TRBV5-4 with TRBJ2-2; D ambiguous. CDR3 length: 13 residues. Germline CDR1 and CDR2: SGHNT and YYREEE (reference sequence). Trimming took 3 bases from V and 7 from J, leaving 10 bases between them. CDR3 nucleotides: TGTGCCAGCAGCTCGTACCCGGGCGGGGAGCTGTTTTTT. Translation: CASSSYPGGELFF. Combining the CDR3 with reference TRBV5-4 and TRBJ2-2 gives the whole variable domain ETGVTQSPTHLIKTRGQQVTLRCSSQSGHNTVSWYQQALGQGPQFIFQYYREEENGRGNFPPRFSGLQFPNYSSELNVNALELDDSALYLCASSSYPGGELFFGEGSRLTVL.

This chain uses TRBV27 with TRBJ2-1; 13 bases align to TRBD2. The V segment lost 5 bases and the J segment 4 bases; nucleotides outside the gene matches: 5. Germline lookup yields CDR1 MNHEY and CDR2 SMNVEV (reference sequence). The CDR3 is made up of 16 amino acids. CDR3 amino acids: CASSPRTSGSYNEQFF. Written as DNA, the CDR3 is TGTGCCAGCAGTCCTCGGACTAGCGGGAGTTACAATGAGCAGTTCTTC.

V gene TRBV5-1 combines with J gene TRBJ2-3; 9 positions agree with TRBD1. Germline lookup yields CDR1 SGHRS and CDR2 YFSETQ. V shed 4 bases, J shed 2 bases, and the junction held 11 bases outside the gene matches. CDR3 length: 17 residues. The CDR3 DNA reads TGCGCCAGCAGCGAAATTTCCGGGACAGGGTTCACAGATACGCAGTATTTT. It yields the protein CASSEISGTGFTDTQYF.

The chain is built from TRBV5-5 and TRBJ2-5; the match to TRBD2 covers 16 bases. CDR3 length: 19 residues. Germline V lookup: CDR1 SGHKS, CDR2 YYEKEE (reference sequence). With V trimmed by 0 bases and J by 4 bases, 9 bases remained unmatched. The CDR3 loop is CASSLAGTSGRGLRETQYF. The CDR3 region has the DNA TGTGCCAGCAGCTTGGCGGGGACTAGCGGGAGGGGTCTTCGAGAGACCCAGTACTTC. The variable domain in full, with the rest retrieved from reference TRBV5-5 and TRBJ2-5, is DAGVTQSPTHLIKTRGQQVTLRCSPISGHKSVSWYQQVLGQGPQFIFQYYEKEERGRGNFPDRFSARQFPNYSSELNVNALLLGDSALYLCASSLAGTSGRGLRETQYFGPGTRLLVL.

CDR3 protein: CASSLELKSYEQYF. In DNA, the CDR3 is TGTGCCAGCAGTTTAGAGCTGAAGTCCTACGAGCAGTACTTC. V is TRBV28 and J is TRBJ2-7, with D uncertain. The CDR3 consists of 14 residues. Germline CDR1 MDHEN, CDR2 SYDVKM. Trimming took 2 bases from V and 1 from J, leaving 9 bases between them.

V and J are TRBV5-4 and TRBJ1-2; D unresolved. The CDR3 length is 13 residues. Trimming shortened V by 3 bases and J by 2 bases, and 8 bases separated the two germline ends. The V gene's germline CDR1 is SGHNT and CDR2 YYREEE (reference sequence). For the CDR3, the DNA is TGTGCCAGCAGCTACCCCGGGAACTATGGCTACACCTTC. Its translation is CASSYPGNYGYTF.

The chain links TRBV19 to TRBJ1-5; the D gene is possibly TRBD1 (6 bases). Trimming stripped 6 bases from V and 0 bases from J, with 9 bases between. CDR3 length: 14 amino acids. Germline V CDR1 and CDR2: LNHDA, SQIVND (reference sequence). The CDR3 reads CASSQGGSNQPQHF. In DNA, the CDR3 is TGTGCCAGTAGCCAAGGGGGTAGCAATCAGCCCCAGCATTTT. The full variable domain, completed using reference TRBV19 and TRBJ1-5, is DGGITQSPKYLFRKEGQNVTLSCEQNLNHDAMYWYRQDPGQGLRLIYYSQIVNDFQKGDIAEGYSVSREKKESFPLTVTSAQKNPTAFYLCASSQGGSNQPQHFGDGTRLSIL.

The rearrangement links TRBV9 to TRBJ2-1, with D possibly matching TRBD2 (5 bases). The V gene lost 0 bases and the J gene lost 1 base, with 8 bases spanning the gap. The CDR3 runs 15 residues. Germline V gene sequence: CDR1 SGDLS, CDR2 YYNGEE. CDR3 in amino acids: CASSVDRGSYNEQFF. In DNA form, the CDR3 reads TGTGCCAGCAGCGTAGATCGGGGATCCTACAATGAGCAGTTCTTC.

Concerning this clone itself: The junction shows a germline mismatch at one end, possibly a read error. The sample has other DNA sequences that encode this CDR3 too. The V call is TRBV15, the J call TRBJ1-5; 8 nucleotides line up with TRBD1. The CDR3 length is 17 residues. CDR1 is LNHNV, CDR2 YYDKDF, per germline (reference sequence). Here the CDR3 DNA reads TGTGCTACCAGCGAAAACCAGGACAGGGTAGGCAATCAGCCCCAGCATTTT. Translation: CATSENQDRVGNQPQHF.

The chain joins TRBV30 to TRBJ2-4; D is possibly TRBD2 (6 bases). Germline V lookup: CDR1 GTSNPN, CDR2 SVGIG (reference sequence). Deletions cut 5 bases from V and 5 bases from J, with 13 bases between. The CDR3 consists of 13 residues. The CDR3 DNA sequence: TGTGCCTGGGGTCGGGGGTTTGAAAACATTCAGTACTTC. Translation: CAWGRGFENIQYF.

The count of this clone is one. The chain couples TRBV7-7 to TRBJ1-3; D is perhaps TRBD1 (5 bases). V was trimmed by 4 bases and J by 9 bases, leaving 19 bases between them. Germline-derived CDR1 and CDR2 are SSHAT and FNYEAQ (reference sequence). This CDR3 spans 15 amino acids. The CDR3 coding sequence is TGTGCCAGCAGCTCCGGGGACTCTTTAGGAGCCACCATATATTTT. Amino acids: CASSSGDSLGATIYF.

This clone was found once. CDR3 region: CASSLYGTSFTDTQYF. The CDR3 nucleotides are TGTGCCAGCAGCCTGTACGGGACTAGCTTTACAGATACGCAGTATTTT. The chain combines TRBV11-2 with TRBJ2-3, with 9 bases fitting TRBD2. Per germline, CDR1 SGHAT and CDR2 FQNNGV. This CDR3 has 16 residues. V dropped 5 bases and J dropped 3; count of bases not matched to a gene: 9.

The table lists this clone with a count of one. The J gene is TRBJ2-2, the V gene TRBV2; D might be TRBD2 (5 bases). From germline, CDR1 is SNHLY and CDR2 FYNNEI. The CDR3 length is 13 residues. Trimming left V 6 bases short and J 7 bases short, with 12 bases between. The CDR3 loop reads CASRLGWVGELFF. For the CDR3, the DNA is TGTGCCAGCAGACTAGGCTGGGTCGGGGAGCTGTTTTTT.